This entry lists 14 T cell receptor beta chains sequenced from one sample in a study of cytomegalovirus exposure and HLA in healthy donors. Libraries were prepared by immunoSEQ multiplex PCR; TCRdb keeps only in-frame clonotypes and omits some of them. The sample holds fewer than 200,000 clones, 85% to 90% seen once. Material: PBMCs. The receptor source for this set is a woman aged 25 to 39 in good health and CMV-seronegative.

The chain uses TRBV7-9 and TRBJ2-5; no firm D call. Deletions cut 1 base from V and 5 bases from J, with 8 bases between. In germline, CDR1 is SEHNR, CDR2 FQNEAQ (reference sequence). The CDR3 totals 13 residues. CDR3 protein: CASSLGGIETQYF. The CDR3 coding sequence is TGTGCCAGCAGCTTAGGCGGTATTGAGACCCAGTACTTC.

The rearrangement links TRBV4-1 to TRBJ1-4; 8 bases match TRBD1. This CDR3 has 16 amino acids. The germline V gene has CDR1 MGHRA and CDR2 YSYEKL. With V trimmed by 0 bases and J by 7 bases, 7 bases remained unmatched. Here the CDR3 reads CASSQDRGLVFEKLFF. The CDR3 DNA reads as TGCGCCAGCAGCCAAGACAGGGGGCTCGTCTTTGAAAAACTGTTTTTT.

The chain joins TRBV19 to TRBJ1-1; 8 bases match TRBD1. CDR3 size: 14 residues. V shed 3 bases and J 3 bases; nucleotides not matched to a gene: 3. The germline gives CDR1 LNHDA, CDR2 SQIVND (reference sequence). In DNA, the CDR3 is TGTGCCAGTAGTATGACAGGGGAGTACACTGAAGCTTTCTTT. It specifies CASSMTGEYTEAFF.

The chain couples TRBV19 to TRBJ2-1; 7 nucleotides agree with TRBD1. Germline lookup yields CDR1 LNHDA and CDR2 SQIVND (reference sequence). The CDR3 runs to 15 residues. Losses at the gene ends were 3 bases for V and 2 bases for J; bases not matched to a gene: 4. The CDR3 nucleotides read TGTGCCAGTAGTATTGAGGGGGCTGCCTACAATGAGCAGTTCTTC. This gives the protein CASSIEGAAYNEQFF.

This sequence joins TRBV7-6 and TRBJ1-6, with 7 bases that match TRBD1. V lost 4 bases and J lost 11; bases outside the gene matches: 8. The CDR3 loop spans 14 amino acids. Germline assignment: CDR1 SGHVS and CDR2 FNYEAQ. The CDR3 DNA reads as TGTGCCAGCAGCTACGACAGGGCGGGGACACCCCTCCACTTT. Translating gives CASSYDRAGTPLHF. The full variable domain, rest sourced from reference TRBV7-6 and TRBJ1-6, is GAGVSQSPRYKVTKRGQDVALRCDPISGHVSLYWYRQALGQGPEFLTYFNYEAQQDKSGLPNDRFSAERPEGSISTLTIQRTEQRDSAMYRCASSYDRAGTPLHFGNGTRLTVT.

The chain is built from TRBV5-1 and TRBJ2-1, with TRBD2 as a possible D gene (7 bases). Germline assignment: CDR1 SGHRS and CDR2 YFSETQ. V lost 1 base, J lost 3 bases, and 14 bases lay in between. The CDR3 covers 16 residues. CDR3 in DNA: TGCGCCAGCAGCTTGTTTTCGAGGGGGGGCTACAATGAGCAGTTCTTC. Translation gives CASSLFSRGGYNEQFF.

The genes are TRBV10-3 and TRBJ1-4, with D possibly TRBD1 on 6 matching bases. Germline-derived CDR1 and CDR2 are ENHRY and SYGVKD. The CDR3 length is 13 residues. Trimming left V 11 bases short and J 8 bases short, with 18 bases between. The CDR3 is CAVQNRVGEKLFF. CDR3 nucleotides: TGTGCCGTACAAAACAGGGTGGGCGAAAAACTGTTTTTT.

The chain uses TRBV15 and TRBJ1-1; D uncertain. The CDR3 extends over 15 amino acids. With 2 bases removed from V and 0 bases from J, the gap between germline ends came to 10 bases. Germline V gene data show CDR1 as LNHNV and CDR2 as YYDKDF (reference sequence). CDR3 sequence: CATSRSQAVNTEAFF. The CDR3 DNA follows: TGTGCCACCAGCAGATCTCAAGCTGTGAACACTGAAGCTTTCTTT.

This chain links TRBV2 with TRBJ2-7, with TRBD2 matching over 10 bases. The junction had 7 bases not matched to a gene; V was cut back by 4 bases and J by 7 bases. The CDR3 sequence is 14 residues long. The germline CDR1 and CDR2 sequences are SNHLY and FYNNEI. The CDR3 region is CASSASGGTWEQYF. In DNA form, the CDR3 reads TGTGCCAGCAGTGCTAGCGGGGGAACTTGGGAGCAGTACTTC. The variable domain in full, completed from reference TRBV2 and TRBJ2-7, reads EPEVTQTPSHQVTQMGQEVILRCVPISNHLYFYWYRQILGQKVEFLVSFYNNEISEKSEIFDDQFSVERPDGSNFTLKIRSTKLEDSAMYFCASSASGGTWEQYFGPGTRLTVT.

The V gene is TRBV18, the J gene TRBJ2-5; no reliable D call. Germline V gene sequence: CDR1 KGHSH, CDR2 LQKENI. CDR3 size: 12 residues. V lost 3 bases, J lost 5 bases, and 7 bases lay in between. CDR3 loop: CASSPVEETQYF. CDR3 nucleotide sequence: TGTGCCAGCTCACCCGTCGAGGAGACCCAGTACTTC.

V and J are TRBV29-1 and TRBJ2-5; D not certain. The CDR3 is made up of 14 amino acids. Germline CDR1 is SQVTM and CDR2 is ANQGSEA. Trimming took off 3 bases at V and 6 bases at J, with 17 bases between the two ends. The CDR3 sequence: CSVDVAGQGKTQYF. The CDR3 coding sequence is TGCAGCGTTGACGTCGCAGGCCAAGGAAAGACCCAGTACTTC. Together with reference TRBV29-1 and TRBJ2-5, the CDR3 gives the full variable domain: SAVISQKPSRDICQRGTSLTIQCQVDSQVTMMFWYRQQPGQSLTLIATANQGSEATYESGFVIDKFPISRPNLTFSTLTVSNMSPEDSSIYLCSVDVAGQGKTQYFGPGTRLLVL.

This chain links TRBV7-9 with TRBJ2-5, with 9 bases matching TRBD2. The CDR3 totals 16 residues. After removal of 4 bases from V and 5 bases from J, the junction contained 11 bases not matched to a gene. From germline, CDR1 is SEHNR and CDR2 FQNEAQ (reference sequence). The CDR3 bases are TGTGCCAGCAGCTCTCCCTCCGGGACTAGCCGGGAGACCCAGTACTTC. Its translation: CASSSPSGTSRETQYF.

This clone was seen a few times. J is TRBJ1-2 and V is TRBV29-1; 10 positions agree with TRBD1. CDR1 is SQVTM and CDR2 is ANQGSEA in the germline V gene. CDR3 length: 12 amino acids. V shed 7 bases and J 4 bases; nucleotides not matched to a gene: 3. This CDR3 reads CSARTGGYGYTF. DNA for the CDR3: TGCAGCGCCCGGACAGGGGGCTATGGCTACACCTTC.

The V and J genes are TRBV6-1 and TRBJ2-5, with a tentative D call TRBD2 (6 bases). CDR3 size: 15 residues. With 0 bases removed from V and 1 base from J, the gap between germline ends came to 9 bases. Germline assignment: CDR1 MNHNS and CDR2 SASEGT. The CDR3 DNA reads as TGTGCCAGCAGTGAAGCGGGGGGATCCCAAGAGACCCAGTACTTC. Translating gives CASSEAGGSQETQYF.